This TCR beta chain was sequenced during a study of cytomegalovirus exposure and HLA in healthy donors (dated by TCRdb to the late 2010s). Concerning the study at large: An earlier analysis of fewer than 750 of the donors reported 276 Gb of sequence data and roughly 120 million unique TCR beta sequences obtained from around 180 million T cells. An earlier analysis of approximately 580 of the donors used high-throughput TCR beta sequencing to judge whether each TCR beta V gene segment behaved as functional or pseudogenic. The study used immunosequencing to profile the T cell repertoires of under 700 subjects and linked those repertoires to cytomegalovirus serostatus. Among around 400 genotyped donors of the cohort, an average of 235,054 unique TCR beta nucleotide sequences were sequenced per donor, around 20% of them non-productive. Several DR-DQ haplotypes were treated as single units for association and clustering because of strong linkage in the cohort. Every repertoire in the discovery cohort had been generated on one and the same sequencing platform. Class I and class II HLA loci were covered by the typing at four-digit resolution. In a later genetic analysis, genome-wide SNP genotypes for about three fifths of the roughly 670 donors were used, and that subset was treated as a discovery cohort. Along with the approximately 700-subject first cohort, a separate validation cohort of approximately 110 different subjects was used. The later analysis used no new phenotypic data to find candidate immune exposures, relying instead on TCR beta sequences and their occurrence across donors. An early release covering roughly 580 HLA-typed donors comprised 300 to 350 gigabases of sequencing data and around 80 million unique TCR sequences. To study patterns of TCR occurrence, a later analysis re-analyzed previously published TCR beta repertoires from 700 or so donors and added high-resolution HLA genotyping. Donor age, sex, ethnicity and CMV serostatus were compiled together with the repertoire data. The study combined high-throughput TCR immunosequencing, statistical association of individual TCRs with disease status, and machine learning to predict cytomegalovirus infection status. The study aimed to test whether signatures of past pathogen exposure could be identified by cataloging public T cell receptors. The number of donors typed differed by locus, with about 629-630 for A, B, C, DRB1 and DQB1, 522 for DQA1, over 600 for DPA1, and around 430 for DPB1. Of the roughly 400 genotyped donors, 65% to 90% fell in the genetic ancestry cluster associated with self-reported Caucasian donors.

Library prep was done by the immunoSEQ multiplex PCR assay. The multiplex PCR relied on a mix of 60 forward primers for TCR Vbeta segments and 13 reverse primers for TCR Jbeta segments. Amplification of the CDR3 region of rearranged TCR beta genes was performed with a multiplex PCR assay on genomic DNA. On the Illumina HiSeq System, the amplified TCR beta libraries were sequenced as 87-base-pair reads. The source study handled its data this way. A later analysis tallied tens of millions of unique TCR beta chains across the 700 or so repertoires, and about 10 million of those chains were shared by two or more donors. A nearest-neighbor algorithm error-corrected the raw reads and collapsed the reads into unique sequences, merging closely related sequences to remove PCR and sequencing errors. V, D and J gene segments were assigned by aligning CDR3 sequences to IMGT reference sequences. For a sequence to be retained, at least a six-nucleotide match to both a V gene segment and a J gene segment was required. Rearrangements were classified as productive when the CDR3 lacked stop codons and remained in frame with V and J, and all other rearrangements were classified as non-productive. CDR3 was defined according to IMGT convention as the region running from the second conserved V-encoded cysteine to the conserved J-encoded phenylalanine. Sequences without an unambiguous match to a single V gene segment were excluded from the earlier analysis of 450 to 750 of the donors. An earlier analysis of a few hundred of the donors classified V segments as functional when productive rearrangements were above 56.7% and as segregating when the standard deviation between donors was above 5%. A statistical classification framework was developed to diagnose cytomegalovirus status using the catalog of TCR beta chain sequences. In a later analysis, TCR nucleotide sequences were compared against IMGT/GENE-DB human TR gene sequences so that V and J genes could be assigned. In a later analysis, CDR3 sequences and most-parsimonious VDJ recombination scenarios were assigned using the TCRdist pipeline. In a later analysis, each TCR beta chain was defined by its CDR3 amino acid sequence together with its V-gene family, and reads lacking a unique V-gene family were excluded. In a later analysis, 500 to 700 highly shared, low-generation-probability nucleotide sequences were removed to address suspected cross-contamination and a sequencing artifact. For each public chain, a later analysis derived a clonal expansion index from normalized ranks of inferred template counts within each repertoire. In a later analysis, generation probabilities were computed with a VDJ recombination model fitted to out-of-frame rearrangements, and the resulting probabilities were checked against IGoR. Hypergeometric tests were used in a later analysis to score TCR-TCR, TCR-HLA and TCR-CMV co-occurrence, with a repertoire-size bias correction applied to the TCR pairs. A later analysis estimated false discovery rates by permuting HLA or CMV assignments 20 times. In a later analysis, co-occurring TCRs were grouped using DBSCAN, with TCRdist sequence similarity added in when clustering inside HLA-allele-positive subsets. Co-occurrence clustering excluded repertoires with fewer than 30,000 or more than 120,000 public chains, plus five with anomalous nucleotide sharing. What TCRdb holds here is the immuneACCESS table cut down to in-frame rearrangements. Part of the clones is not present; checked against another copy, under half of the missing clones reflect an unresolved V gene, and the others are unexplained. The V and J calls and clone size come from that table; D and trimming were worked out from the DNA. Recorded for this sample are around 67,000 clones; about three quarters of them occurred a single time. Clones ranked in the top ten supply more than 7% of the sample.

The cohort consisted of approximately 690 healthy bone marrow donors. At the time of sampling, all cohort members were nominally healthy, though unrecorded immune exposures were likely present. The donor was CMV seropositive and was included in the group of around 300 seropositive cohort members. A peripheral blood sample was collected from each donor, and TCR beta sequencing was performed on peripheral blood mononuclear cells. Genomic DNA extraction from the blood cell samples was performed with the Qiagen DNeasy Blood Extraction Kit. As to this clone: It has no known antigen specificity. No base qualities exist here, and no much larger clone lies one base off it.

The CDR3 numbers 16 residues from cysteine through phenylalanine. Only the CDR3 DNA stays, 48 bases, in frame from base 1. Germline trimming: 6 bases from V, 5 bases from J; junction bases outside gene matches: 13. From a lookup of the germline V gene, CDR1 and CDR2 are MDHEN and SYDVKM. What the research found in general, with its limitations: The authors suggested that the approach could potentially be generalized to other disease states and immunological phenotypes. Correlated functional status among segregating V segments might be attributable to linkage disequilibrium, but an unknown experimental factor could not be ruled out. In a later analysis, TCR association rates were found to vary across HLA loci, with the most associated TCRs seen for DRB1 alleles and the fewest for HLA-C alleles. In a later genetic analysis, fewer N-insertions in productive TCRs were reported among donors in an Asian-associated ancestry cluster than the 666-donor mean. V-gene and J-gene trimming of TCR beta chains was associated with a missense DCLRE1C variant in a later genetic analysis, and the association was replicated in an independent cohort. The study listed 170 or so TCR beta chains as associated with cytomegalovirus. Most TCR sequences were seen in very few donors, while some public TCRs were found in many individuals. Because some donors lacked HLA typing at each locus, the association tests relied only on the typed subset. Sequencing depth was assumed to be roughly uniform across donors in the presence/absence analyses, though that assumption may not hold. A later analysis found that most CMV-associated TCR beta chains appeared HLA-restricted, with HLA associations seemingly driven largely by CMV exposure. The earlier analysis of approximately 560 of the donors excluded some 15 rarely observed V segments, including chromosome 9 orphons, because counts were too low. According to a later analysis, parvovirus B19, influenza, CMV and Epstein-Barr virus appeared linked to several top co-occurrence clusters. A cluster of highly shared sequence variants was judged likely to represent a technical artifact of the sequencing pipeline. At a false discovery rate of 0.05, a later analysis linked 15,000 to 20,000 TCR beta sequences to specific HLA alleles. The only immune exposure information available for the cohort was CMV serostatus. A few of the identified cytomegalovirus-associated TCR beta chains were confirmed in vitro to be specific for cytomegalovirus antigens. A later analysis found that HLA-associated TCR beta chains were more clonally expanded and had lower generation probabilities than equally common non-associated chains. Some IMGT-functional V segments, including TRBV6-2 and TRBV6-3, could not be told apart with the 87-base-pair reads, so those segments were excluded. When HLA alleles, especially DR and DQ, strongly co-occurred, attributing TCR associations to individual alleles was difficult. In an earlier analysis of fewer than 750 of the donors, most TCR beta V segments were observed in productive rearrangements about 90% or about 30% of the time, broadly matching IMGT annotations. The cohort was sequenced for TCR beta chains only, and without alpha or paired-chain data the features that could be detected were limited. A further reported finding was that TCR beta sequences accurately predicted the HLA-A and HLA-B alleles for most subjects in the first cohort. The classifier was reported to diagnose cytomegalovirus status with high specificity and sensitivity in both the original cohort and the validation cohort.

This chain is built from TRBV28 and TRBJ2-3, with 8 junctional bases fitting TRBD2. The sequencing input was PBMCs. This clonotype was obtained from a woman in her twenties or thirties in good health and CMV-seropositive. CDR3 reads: CASSPIPAGAEDTQYF. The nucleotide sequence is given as TGTGCCAGCAGCCCCATTCCAGCGGGAGCAGAAGATACGCAGTATTTT.